This is a list of T cell receptor beta chains from one sample in a study of T-cell memory formation after mild COVID-19. Each CDR3 protein is one row after TCRdb ran MiXCR on the 5' RACE reads. The table records 170,000 or so distinct CDR3 sequences, roughly a third of them present only once. Sequencing was done on a sample of PBMCs or a T cell subset sorted from them (not recorded which). Every receptor here comes from an adult woman who had mild COVID-19 (a few samples of this study predate the infection). Cell type and time point are not known. The CDR3 runs from the conserved cysteine through the conserved F or W.

V,J,CDR3
TRBV4-2,TRBJ2-2,CASSPEGSGIGGGELFF
TRBV20-1,TRBJ1-2,CSAIRDIANYGYTF
TRBV10-2,TRBJ2-7,CASGGGGSYEQYF
TRBV7-9,TRBJ2-4,CASSSYRDPKNIQYF
TRBV12-3/TRBV12-4,TRBJ2-6,CASSRDSHQAGANVLTF
TRBV20-1,TRBJ2-3,CSARDRTGAPDTQYF
TRBV11-2,TRBJ2-3,CASSPRLAGRADTQYF
TRBV27,TRBJ2-2,CASSLSPDRAGELFF
TRBV12-3/TRBV12-4,TRBJ2-6,CASSLGPSGANVLTF
TRBV5-1,TRBJ2-3,CASSLDPDTQYF
TRBV29-1,TRBJ1-2,CSVLEGGGGYTF
TRBV4-2,TRBJ2-1,CASSPSGGNNEQFF
TRBV12-3/TRBV12-4,TRBJ2-1,CASSLAAEQLF
TRBV7-2,TRBJ2-5,CASSYYRGGQETQYF
TRBV5-1,TRBJ2-3,CASSPASPDTKYF
TRBV25-1,TRBJ1-2,CASRETGGNGYTF
TRBV4-1,TRBJ2-5,CASTQNGLPGVETQYF